The present T cell receptor (beta chain) was sequenced within a study of T-cell memory formation after mild COVID-19. Study at large: Largely donor-specific TCR clusters were found.

TCRdb used MiXCR to reprocess the 5' RACE reads, holding one entry per CDR3 protein. This sample has 350,000 to 500,000 distinct CDR3 sequences, with roughly 20% found just once. Regarding this clonotype: Its antigen remains unidentified.

Study-wide results and caveats: Nothing confirmed that second-wave clones peaking on day 37 were specific for SARS-CoV-2. Clones contracting across day 15 to 85 had a balanced CD4/CD8 profile; later expanding clones leaned CD4+.

The CDR3 consists of 16 residues. With 4 bases removed from V and 6 bases from J, the gap between germline ends came to 22 bases. Germline lookup yields CDR1 LGHNA and CDR2 YNFKEQ. Sequenced material: PBMCs or a T cell subset sorted from them (not recorded which). This sequence joins TRBV4-2 and TRBJ2-7; tentative D call: TRBD1 (6 bases). The TCR was taken from an adult woman who had mild COVID-19 (a few samples of this study predate the infection). Cell type and time point are not known. The DNA of the CDR3 is TGTGCCAGCAGCCCCTTGACCGGGACAAATTTCTCCGAGCAGTACTTC. Translating gives CASSPLTGTNFSEQYF.